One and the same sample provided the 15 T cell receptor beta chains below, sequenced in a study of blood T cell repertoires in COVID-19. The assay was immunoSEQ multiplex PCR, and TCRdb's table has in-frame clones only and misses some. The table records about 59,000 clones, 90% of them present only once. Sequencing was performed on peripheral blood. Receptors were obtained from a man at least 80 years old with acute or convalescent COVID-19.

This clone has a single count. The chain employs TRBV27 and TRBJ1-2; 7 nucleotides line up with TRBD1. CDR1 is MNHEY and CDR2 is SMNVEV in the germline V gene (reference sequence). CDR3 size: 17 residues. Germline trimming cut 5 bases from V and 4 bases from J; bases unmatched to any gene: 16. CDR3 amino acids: CASSPYIPRQGGYGYTF. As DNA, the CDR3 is TGTGCCAGCAGTCCCTATATCCCCCGACAGGGCGGCTATGGCTACACCTTC.

Written as DNA, the CDR3 is TGTGCCAGCAGTAACGGGGGAGGCGGGGAGCTGTTTTTT. Protein: CASSNGGGGELFF. The V call is TRBV6-5, the J call TRBJ2-2, with D tentatively TRBD2 (6 bases). The CDR3 is made up of 13 amino acids. Between the trimmed V and J ends, which lost 5 bases and 7 bases, there was a span of 11 bases. CDR1 is MNHEY and CDR2 is SVGAGI in the germline V gene.

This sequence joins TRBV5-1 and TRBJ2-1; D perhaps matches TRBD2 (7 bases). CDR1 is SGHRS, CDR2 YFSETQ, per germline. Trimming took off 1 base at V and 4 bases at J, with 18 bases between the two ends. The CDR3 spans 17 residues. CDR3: CASSLTSSGGSYNEQFF. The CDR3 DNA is TGCGCCAGCAGCTTGACCTCGTCGGGGGGCTCGTACAATGAGCAGTTCTTC.

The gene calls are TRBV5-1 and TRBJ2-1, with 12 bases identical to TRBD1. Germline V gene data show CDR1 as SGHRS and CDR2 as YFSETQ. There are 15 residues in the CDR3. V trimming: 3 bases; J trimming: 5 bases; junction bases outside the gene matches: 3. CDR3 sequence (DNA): TGCGCCAGCAGCTCCGGGACAGGGGGCAACAATGAGCAGTTCTTC. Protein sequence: CASSSGTGGNNEQFF.

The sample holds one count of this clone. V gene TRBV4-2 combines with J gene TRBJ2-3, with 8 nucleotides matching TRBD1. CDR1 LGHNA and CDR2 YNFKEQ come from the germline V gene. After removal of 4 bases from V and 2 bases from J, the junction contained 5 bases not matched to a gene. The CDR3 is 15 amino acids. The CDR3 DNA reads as TGTGCCAGCAGCCCAGGGGGCAGGGCCACAGATACGCAGTATTTT. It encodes CASSPGGRATDTQYF.

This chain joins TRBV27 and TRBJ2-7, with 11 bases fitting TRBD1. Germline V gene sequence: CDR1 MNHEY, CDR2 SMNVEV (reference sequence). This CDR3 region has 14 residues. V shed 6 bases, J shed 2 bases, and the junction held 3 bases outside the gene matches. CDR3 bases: TGTGCCAGCAGGGGACAGGGGGGACCCTACGAGCAGTACTTC. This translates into CASRGQGGPYEQYF.

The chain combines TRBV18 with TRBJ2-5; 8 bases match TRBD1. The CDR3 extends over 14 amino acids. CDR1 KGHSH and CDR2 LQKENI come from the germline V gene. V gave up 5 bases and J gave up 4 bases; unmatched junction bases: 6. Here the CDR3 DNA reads TGTGCCAGCTCATCCGACAGGGGCGGAGAGACCCAGTACTTC. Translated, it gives CASSSDRGGETQYF. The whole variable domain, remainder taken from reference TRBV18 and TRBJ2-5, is NAGVMQNPRHLVRRRGQEARLRCSPMKGHSHVYWYRQLPEEGLKFMVYLQKENIIDESGMPKERFSAEFPKEGPSILRIQQVVRGDSAAYFCASSSDRGGETQYFGPGTRLLVL.

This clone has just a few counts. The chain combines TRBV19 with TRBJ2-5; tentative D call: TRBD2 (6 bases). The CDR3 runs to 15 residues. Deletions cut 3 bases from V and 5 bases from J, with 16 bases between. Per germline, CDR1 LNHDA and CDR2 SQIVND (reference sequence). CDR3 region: CASSIGGAGFETQYF. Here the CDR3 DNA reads TGTGCCAGTAGTATTGGAGGGGCTGGGTTTGAGACCCAGTACTTC. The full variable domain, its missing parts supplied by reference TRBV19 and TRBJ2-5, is DGGITQSPKYLFRKEGQNVTLSCEQNLNHDAMYWYRQDPGQGLRLIYYSQIVNDFQKGDIAEGYSVSREKKESFPLTVTSAQKNPTAFYLCASSIGGAGFETQYFGPGTRLLVL.

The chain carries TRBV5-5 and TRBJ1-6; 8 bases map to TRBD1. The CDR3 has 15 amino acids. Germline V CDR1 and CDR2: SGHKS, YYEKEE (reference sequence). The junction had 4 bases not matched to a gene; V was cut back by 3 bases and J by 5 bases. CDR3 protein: CASSSQGANNSPLHF. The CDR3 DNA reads TGTGCCAGCAGCTCTCAGGGGGCCAATAATTCACCCCTCCACTTT.

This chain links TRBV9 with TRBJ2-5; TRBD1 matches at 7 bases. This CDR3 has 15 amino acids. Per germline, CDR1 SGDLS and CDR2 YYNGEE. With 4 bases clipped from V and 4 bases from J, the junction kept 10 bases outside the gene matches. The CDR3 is CASSRSTGLIETQYF. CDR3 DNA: TGTGCCAGCAGCCGATCGACAGGGTTAATAGAGACCCAGTACTTC. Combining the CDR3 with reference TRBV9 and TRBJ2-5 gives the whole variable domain DSGVTQTPKHLITATGQRVTLRCSPRSGDLSVYWYQQSLDQGLQFLIQYYNGEERAKGNILERFSAQQFPDLHSELNLSSLELGDSALYFCASSRSTGLIETQYFGPGTRLLVL.

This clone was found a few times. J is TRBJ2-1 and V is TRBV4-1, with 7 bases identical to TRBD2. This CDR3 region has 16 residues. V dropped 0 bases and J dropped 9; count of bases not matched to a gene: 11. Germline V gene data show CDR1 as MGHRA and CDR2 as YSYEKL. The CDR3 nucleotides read TGCGCCAGCAGCCAAGAGGAGCGGGGCCCGGACGTTGAGCAGTTCTTC. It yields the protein CASSQEERGPDVEQFF.

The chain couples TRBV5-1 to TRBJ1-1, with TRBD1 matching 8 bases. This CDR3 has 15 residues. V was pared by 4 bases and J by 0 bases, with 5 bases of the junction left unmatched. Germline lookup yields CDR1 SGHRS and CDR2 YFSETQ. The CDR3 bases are TGCGCCAGCAGCCATGGACAGGGCCTGAACACTGAAGCTTTCTTT. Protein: CASSHGQGLNTEAFF.

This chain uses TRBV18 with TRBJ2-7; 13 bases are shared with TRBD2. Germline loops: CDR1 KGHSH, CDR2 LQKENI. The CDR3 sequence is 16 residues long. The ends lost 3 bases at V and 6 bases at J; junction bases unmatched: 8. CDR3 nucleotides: TGTGCCAGCTCACCGAACCCGACTAGCGGGGGGCCCGAGCAGTACTTC. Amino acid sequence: CASSPNPTSGGPEQYF.

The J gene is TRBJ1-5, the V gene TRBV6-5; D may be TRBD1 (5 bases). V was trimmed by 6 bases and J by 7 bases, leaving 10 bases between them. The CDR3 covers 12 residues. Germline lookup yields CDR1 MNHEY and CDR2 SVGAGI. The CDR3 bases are TGTGCCAGCAGGCGACAGCCCCAGCCCCAGCATTTT. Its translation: CASRRQPQPQHF.

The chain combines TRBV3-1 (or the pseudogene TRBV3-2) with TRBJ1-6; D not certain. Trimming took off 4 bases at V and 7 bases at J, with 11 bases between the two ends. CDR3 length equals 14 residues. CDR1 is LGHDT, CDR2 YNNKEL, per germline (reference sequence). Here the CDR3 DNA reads TGTGCCAGCAGCCCGCGGGCCCTAAATTCACCCCTCCACTTT. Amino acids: CASSPRALNSPLHF.